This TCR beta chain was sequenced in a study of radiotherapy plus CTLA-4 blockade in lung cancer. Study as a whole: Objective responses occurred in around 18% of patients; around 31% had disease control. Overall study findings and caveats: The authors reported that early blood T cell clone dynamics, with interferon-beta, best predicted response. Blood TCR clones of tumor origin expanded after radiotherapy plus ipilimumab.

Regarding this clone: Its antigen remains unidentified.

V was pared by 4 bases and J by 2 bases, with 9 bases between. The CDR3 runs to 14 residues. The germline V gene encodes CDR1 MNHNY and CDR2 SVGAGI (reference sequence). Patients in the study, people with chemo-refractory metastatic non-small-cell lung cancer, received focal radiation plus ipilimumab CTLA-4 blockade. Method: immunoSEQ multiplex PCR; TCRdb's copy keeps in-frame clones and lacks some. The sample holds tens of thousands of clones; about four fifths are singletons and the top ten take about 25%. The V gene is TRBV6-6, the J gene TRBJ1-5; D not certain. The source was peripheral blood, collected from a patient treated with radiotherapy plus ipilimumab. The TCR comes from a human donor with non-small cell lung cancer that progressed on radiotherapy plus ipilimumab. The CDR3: CASSWESRNQPQHF. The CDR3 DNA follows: TGTGCCAGCAGTTGGGAGTCGCGCAATCAGCCCCAGCATTTT.